The clone carrying this T cell receptor (beta chain) was picked up one time. V was pared by 3 bases and J by 6 bases, with 6 bases between. This CDR3 comprises 11 residues. The germline V gene encodes CDR1 MNHNY and CDR2 SVGAGI (reference sequence). These data come from a study of T cell changes during pregnancy in multiple sclerosis. The table came from immunoSEQ multiplex PCR; TCRdb's copy has only in-frame clones and leaves some out. The sample consists of about 41,000 clones, 80% to 90% of them appearing once. This TCR was sampled from a female donor with multiple sclerosis, enrolled in a pregnancy study. This sample comprised CD4+ T cells from peripheral blood mononuclear cells, obtained in the first trimester of pregnancy. The chain has TRBV6-6 and TRBJ2-7; D call uncertain. This CDR3 reads CASSYGPEQYF. The CDR3 DNA reads as TGTGCCAGCAGTTATGGCCCCGAGCAGTACTTC.